This T cell receptor beta chain appears in the sequencing data of a study of cytomegalovirus exposure and HLA in healthy donors (dated by TCRdb to the late 2010s). At the level of the whole study: According to an earlier analysis of 550 to 700 of the donors, some 180 million T cells yielded over 100 million unique TCR beta sequences and approximately 300 Gb of sequence data. In the later analysis, no new phenotypic data were used to find candidate immune exposures; instead, reliance was placed on TCR beta sequences and their occurrence across donors. Both class I and class II loci were covered by HLA typing, at four-digit resolution. The study aimed to test whether signatures of past pathogen exposure could be identified by cataloging public T cell receptors. Among about 400 genotyped donors of the cohort, an average of approximately 220,000 unique TCR beta nucleotide sequences was sequenced per donor, of which about 18% were non-productive. The study used immunosequencing to profile the T cell repertoires of hundreds of subjects and linked those repertoires to cytomegalovirus serostatus. All discovery cohort repertoires had been generated on a single sequencing platform. Roughly 300 gigabases of sequencing data and roughly 90 million unique TCR sequences were included in an early release covering roughly 600 HLA-typed donors. A later genetic analysis took genome-wide SNP genotypes for about 55% of the 666 donors and used that subset as a discovery cohort. Of the roughly 400 genotyped donors, about 80% fell in the genetic ancestry cluster associated with self-reported Caucasian donors. Donor age, sex, ethnicity and CMV serostatus were compiled alongside the repertoire data. The study combined high-throughput TCR immunosequencing, statistical association of individual TCRs with disease status, and machine learning to predict cytomegalovirus infection status. To decide whether each TCR beta V gene segment behaved as functional or pseudogenic, an earlier analysis of fewer than 750 of the donors relied on high-throughput TCR beta sequencing. The number of typed donors differed by locus: 629-630 for A, B, C, DRB1 and DQB1; approximately 520 for DQA1; approximately 610 for DPA1; and some 450 for DPB1. Besides the first cohort of about 730 subjects, a separate validation cohort made up of over a hundred different subjects was used. To study patterns of TCR occurrence, a later analysis re-analyzed previously published TCR beta repertoires from 550 to 800 donors and added high-resolution HLA genotyping. Roughly 5 DR-DQ haplotypes were handled as single units for association and clustering, since linkage in the cohort was strong. Findings and caveats that apply to the study as a whole: A later analysis associated about 17,000 TCR beta sequences with specific HLA alleles at a false discovery rate of 0.05. In a later genetic analysis, a missense DCLRE1C variant was associated with V-gene and J-gene trimming of TCR beta chains, and the association was replicated in an independent cohort. Broadly in line with IMGT annotations, most TCR beta V segments showed up in productive rearrangements about 87% or about 30% of the time in an earlier analysis of approximately 640 of the donors. Three of the identified cytomegalovirus-associated TCR beta chains were confirmed in vitro to be specific for cytomegalovirus antigens. The presence/absence analyses assumed that sequencing depth was roughly uniform across donors, and that assumption may not be true. A later analysis found that TCR association rates varied across HLA loci, with DRB1 alleles showing the most associated TCRs and HLA-C alleles the fewest. It was suggested by the authors that the approach could potentially be generalized to other disease states and immunological phenotypes. Because counts were too low, approximately 15 rarely observed V segments, including chromosome 9 orphons, were excluded from the earlier analysis of 587 of the donors. Only TCR beta chains were sequenced in this cohort, and the absence of alpha or paired-chain data limited detectable features. In a later analysis, several top co-occurrence clusters were reported to appear linked to parvovirus B19, influenza, CMV and Epstein-Barr virus. A later analysis found that most CMV-associated TCR beta chains appeared HLA-restricted, with HLA associations seemingly driven largely by CMV exposure. Cytomegalovirus status was reported to be diagnosed by the classifier with high specificity and sensitivity in both the original and validation cohorts. According to a later genetic analysis, donors in an Asian-associated ancestry cluster had fewer N-insertions in productive TCRs than the approximately 630-donor mean. Most TCR sequences were observed very rarely across donors, whereas some public TCRs were present in many individuals. A further reported finding was that TCR beta sequences accurately predicted the HLA-A and HLA-B alleles for most subjects in the first cohort. Immune exposure information for the cohort was limited to CMV serostatus. Compared with equally common non-associated chains, HLA-associated TCR beta chains in a later analysis were more clonally expanded and had lower generation probabilities. The study gave a list of 150 to 200 TCR beta chains associated with cytomegalovirus. Linkage disequilibrium might explain the correlated functional status among segregating V segments, but an unknown experimental factor could not be ruled out. Because HLA typing was unavailable for some donors at each locus, only the typed subset was used in association tests. Some IMGT-functional V segments, including TRBV6-2 and TRBV6-3, could not be told apart with the 87-base-pair reads, so those segments were excluded. The sequencing pipeline was judged likely to have produced a cluster of highly shared sequence variants as a technical artifact. Strong co-occurrence of HLA alleles, especially DR and DQ, made assigning TCR associations to individual alleles difficult.

Library creation used the immunoSEQ multiplex PCR assay. For the multiplex PCR, a mixture combining 60 forward primers for TCR Vbeta segments and 13 reverse primers for TCR Jbeta segments was used. The CDR3 region of rearranged TCR beta genes was amplified from genomic DNA by a multiplex PCR assay. On the Illumina HiSeq System, the amplified TCR beta libraries were sequenced as 87-base-pair reads. Per the authors' processing: In a later analysis, 70 million to 95 million unique TCR beta chains were counted across the 650 to 700 repertoires, and roughly 9.9 million of these chains were shared by at least two donors. Raw reads were error-corrected and collapsed into unique sequences with a nearest-neighbor algorithm that merged closely related sequences to remove PCR and sequencing errors. To assign V, D and J gene segments, CDR3 sequences were aligned to IMGT reference sequences. For a sequence to be retained, at least a six-nucleotide match to both a V gene segment and a J gene segment was required. A rearrangement was called productive if the CDR3 had no stop codons and remained in frame with V and J, and every other rearrangement was called non-productive. CDR3 was defined according to IMGT convention as the region running from the second conserved V-encoded cysteine to the conserved J-encoded phenylalanine. In an earlier analysis of around 600 of the donors, sequences lacking an unambiguous match to a single V gene segment were excluded. In an earlier analysis of some 590 of the donors, a V segment was called functional when productive rearrangements were above 56.7%, and segregating when the standard deviation between donors exceeded 5%. A statistical classification framework was built for diagnosing cytomegalovirus status from the catalog of TCR beta chain sequences. In a later analysis, TCR nucleotide sequences were compared against IMGT/GENE-DB human TR gene sequences so that V and J genes could be assigned. In a later analysis, CDR3 sequences and most-parsimonious VDJ recombination scenarios were assigned using the TCRdist pipeline. In a later analysis, every TCR beta chain was defined by the combination of its CDR3 amino acid sequence and its V-gene family, and reads without a unique V-gene family were dropped. In a later analysis, around 600 highly shared, low-generation-probability nucleotide sequences were removed to address suspected cross-contamination and a sequencing artifact. In a later analysis, a clonal expansion index was calculated for each public chain from normalized within-repertoire ranks of inferred template counts. In a later analysis, generation probabilities were computed with a VDJ recombination model fitted to out-of-frame rearrangements, and the resulting probabilities were checked against IGoR. In a later analysis, TCR-TCR, TCR-HLA and TCR-CMV co-occurrence was scored with hypergeometric tests, and a repertoire-size bias correction was applied to TCR pairs. A later analysis estimated false discovery rates by permuting HLA or CMV assignments 20 times. A later analysis grouped co-occurring TCRs with DBSCAN, adding TCRdist sequence similarity when clustering within HLA-allele-positive subsets. Repertoires with fewer than 30,000 or more than 120,000 public chains were left out of co-occurrence clustering, as were a handful of repertoires with anomalous nucleotide sharing. TCRdb holds this immuneACCESS table with in-frame rearrangements only. Some clones are missing; in checked studies, unresolved V genes explain under half, and the rest has no known cause. For V, J and clone size, that table is used; D and trimming come from the DNA. The sample table lists roughly 170,000 clones, approximately 80% of them with a count of one. Roughly 1.2% of the sample belongs to the ten largest clones.

V lost 5 bases and J lost 11 bases; the stretch between them is 24 bases long. Per the germline V gene (reference sequence), LNHDA is the CDR1 and SQIVND is the CDR2. CDR3 length: 15 amino acids, cysteine to phenylalanine. Of all the DNA, just the CDR3 is kept, 45 bases in frame from base 1. In regard to this clone: Its antigen specificity is not known. Base qualities are missing; no much larger clone stands one base away.

In total, approximately 610 healthy bone marrow donors made up the cohort. Cohort members were all nominally healthy when sampled, although unrecorded immune exposures were likely present. The donor tested CMV seropositive and was one of the 289 seropositive cohort members. A peripheral blood sample was collected from each donor, and TCR beta sequencing was performed on peripheral blood mononuclear cells. The Qiagen DNeasy Blood Extraction Kit was used to extract genomic DNA from the blood cell samples. The chain couples TRBV19 to TRBJ1-1; a weak D assignment points to TRBD1 (6 bases agree). This receptor was taken from a girl aged 2 to 10 in good health and CMV-seropositive. The sequenced sample consisted of PBMCs. Read as DNA, the sequence is TGTGCCAGTAGTGCCAACCGGGCCATCAGACAGGCGGCTTTCTTT. Its protein reads: CASSANRAIRQAAFF.